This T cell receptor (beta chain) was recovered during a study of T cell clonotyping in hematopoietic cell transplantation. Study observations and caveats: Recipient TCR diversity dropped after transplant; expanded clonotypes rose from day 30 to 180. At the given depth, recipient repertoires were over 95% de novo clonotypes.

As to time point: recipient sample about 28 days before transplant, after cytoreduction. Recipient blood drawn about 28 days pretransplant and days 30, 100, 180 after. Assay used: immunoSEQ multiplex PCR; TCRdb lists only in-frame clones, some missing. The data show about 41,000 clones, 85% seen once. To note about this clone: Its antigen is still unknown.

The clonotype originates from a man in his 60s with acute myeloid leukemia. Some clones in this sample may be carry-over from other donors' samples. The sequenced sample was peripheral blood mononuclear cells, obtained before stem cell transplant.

The CDR3 loop is CASRLTGASSYEQYF. The CDR3 DNA reads as TGTGCCAGCAGACTCACAGGGGCGAGCTCCTACGAGCAGTACTTC. The chain carries TRBV7-2 and TRBJ2-7; 7 bases match TRBD1. The CDR3 is made up of 15 amino acids. J lost 0 bases, V lost 6 bases, and 8 bases had no gene match. CDR1 is SGHTA and CDR2 is FQGNSA in the germline V gene.